Sequencing of this TCR beta chain was carried out in a study of T-cell memory formation after mild COVID-19. Remarks on this clonotype: Its antigen remains unidentified.

Findings of the study overall: A second wave of clones peaked on day 37, and their SARS-CoV-2 specificity went unconfirmed. Clones that got smaller from day 15 to 85 had even CD4/CD8, while clones growing later tipped toward CD4+.

Libraries for TCRalpha and TCRbeta carried sample barcodes and unique molecular identifiers via 5'RACE. TCRdb recomputed calls from the 5' RACE reads with MiXCR, one row per CDR3 protein. The sample lists a few hundred thousand distinct CDR3 sequences, 25% to 30% occurring once. The CDR3 extends over 15 amino acids. The V gene's germline CDR1 is SGHKS and CDR2 YYEKEE (reference sequence). The trim removed 1 base at V and 1 base at J, leaving 3 bases unmatched. This chain joins TRBV5-5 and TRBJ2-3, with 7 bases lining up with TRBD2. The clonotype comes from an adult woman who had mild COVID-19 (a few samples of this study predate the infection). Cell type and time point are not known. Sequencing input: PBMCs or a T cell subset sorted from them (not recorded which). The CDR3 reads CASSLNLAGTDTQYF. CDR3 coding DNA: TGTGCCAGCAGCTTGAACCTAGCGGGCACAGATACGCAGTATTTT. Using reference TRBV5-5 and TRBJ2-3 for the parts outside the CDR3, the full variable domain is DAGVTQSPTHLIKTRGQQVTLRCSPISGHKSVSWYQQVLGQGPQFIFQYYEKEERGRGNFPDRFSARQFPNYSSELNVNALLLGDSALYLCASSLNLAGTDTQYFGPGTRLTVL.